Listed below are T cell receptor beta chains from one sample, sequenced in a study of cytomegalovirus exposure and HLA in healthy donors. The repertoire was sequenced with immunoSEQ multiplex PCR; TCRdb's copy has only in-frame clones and lacks some. The sample records 90,000 to 100,000 clones, 78% being singletons. Input material: PBMCs. The receptor source for this set is a woman aged 55 to 70 in good health and CMV-seronegative. Each CDR3 is given with its conserved first and last residue. Each record gives: J gene, V gene, CDR3 protein.

j_gene: TRBJ2-1
v_gene: TRBV27
CDR3aa: CASSISGTFSYNEQFF

j_gene: TRBJ1-1
v_gene: TRBV4-3
CDR3aa: CASSQVPGTEASF

j_gene: TRBJ1-2
v_gene: TRBV6-5
CDR3aa: CASSYAGYYGYTF

j_gene: TRBJ2-7
v_gene: TRBV7-2
CDR3aa: CASSLSTGGSYEQYF

j_gene: TRBJ1-1
v_gene: TRBV4-1
CDR3aa: CASSLHRQRQEAFF

j_gene: TRBJ1-2
v_gene: TRBV30
CDR3aa: CAWRGTGGVYGYTF

j_gene: TRBJ2-3
v_gene: TRBV7-2
CDR3aa: CASSQGLARDTQYF

j_gene: TRBJ2-5
v_gene: TRBV5-1
CDR3aa: CASGQQAPQETQYF

j_gene: TRBJ2-7
v_gene: TRBV6-5
CDR3aa: CASSNSGRSSYEQYF

j_gene: TRBJ2-1
v_gene: TRBV6-1
CDR3aa: CASRIPEGAANEQFF

j_gene: TRBJ2-1
v_gene: TRBV2
CDR3aa: CASSGLADEQFF

j_gene: TRBJ1-1
v_gene: TRBV7-9
CDR3aa: CASSALSASWEAFF

j_gene: TRBJ2-7
v_gene: TRBV18
CDR3aa: CASSPGQGASYEQYF

j_gene: TRBJ2-5
v_gene: TRBV7-2
CDR3aa: CASSFRLRLAGESQETQYF

j_gene: TRBJ2-2
v_gene: TRBV13
CDR3aa: CASSWALAGSLTGELFF

j_gene: TRBJ1-5
v_gene: TRBV10-3
CDR3aa: CAISDRAGGWQPQHF

j_gene: TRBJ2-7
v_gene: TRBV7-2
CDR3aa: CASSPREVRGEQYF

j_gene: TRBJ1-5
v_gene: TRBV5-1
CDR3aa: CASSLGQGRNQPQHF

j_gene: TRBJ2-7
v_gene: TRBV29-1
CDR3aa: CSVEGDRGAYEQYF

j_gene: TRBJ2-7
v_gene: TRBV6-5
CDR3aa: CASSRDIAYEQYF

j_gene: TRBJ2-7
v_gene: TRBV11-2
CDR3aa: CASSSAGGEHPSLEQYF

j_gene: TRBJ1-1
v_gene: TRBV18
CDR3aa: CASHQTGANTEAFF

j_gene: TRBJ2-1
v_gene: TRBV7-2
CDR3aa: CASSFSPYNEQFF

j_gene: TRBJ2-1
v_gene: TRBV4-3
CDR3aa: CASSEASSEQFF